This T cell receptor beta chain originates from a study of Graves' ophthalmopathy and Graves' hyperthyroidism. Scientists amplified the TCR beta CDR3 regions from RNA transcripts. Second-round multiplex PCR came after first-round RT-PCR with HTBI primers. MiXCR, run by TCRdb on the multiplex PCR reads, gives a single entry per CDR3 protein. Here the sample spans 300,000 to 450,000 distinct CDR3 sequences, approximately 17% being singletons. The sample holds many counts of this clonotype. Trimming cost V 3 bases and J 1 base; bases outside gene matches: 6. Germline V gives CDR1 MDHEN, CDR2 SYDVKM. The CDR3 length is 15 residues.

The sequence was obtained from an adult woman with stable Graves' hyperthyroidism. Material for sequencing was peripheral blood. V gene TRBV28 combines with J gene TRBJ2-7; 7 nucleotides match TRBD1. The CDR3 is CASSLSGTDSYEQYF. The CDR3 nucleotides read TGTGCCAGCAGTTTGTCCGGGACAGATTCCTACGAGCAGTACTTC.